A single sample gave rise to the 18 T cell receptor beta chains below, sequenced in a study of control samples from healthy donors and cancer patients. Assay used: immunoSEQ multiplex PCR; TCRdb lists only in-frame clones, some missing. The data show a few hundred thousand clones, over 75% seen once. Sequencing used PBMCs. These receptors came from a man aged 35 to 55 with head and neck cancer.

This clone was recorded only once. The chain joins TRBV28 to TRBJ2-7; possible D gene TRBD2, 5 bases. Between the trimmed V and J ends, which lost 3 bases and 7 bases, there was a span of 10 bases. This CDR3 spans 12 amino acids. Germline CDR1 and CDR2: MDHEN and SYDVKM. For the CDR3, the DNA is TGTGCCAGCAGTTTCAGCCGGGGTGAGCAGTACTTC. This codes for CASSFSRGEQYF.

The rearrangement links TRBV6-6 to TRBJ2-1, with D possibly TRBD1 on 6 matching bases. The CDR3 has 16 residues. The ends were cut back, 5 bases at V and 0 bases at J, with 14 bases in the middle. Germline V gene lookup returns CDR1 MNHNY and CDR2 SVGAGI (reference sequence). CDR3 sequence reads: CASSNYRASSYNEQFF. The CDR3 DNA is TGTGCCAGCAGTAACTACAGGGCGAGCTCCTACAATGAGCAGTTCTTC.

V and J are TRBV7-9 and TRBJ2-7; D is perhaps TRBD2 (5 bases). Germline CDR1 reads SEHNR; CDR2 reads FQNEAQ (reference sequence). The CDR3 has 14 amino acids. Trimming removed 7 bases at V and 0 bases at J, with 13 bases between. The CDR3 is CASTPGVSSYEQYF. CDR3 DNA: TGTGCCAGCACCCCCGGGGTGAGCTCCTACGAGCAGTACTTC.

This clone showed up just once. The chain recombines TRBV4-2 with TRBJ2-3, with 9 bases identical to TRBD2. CDR1 and CDR2 from the germline V gene are LGHNA and YNFKEQ. The CDR3 spans 16 residues. After removal of 0 bases from V and 3 bases from J, the junction contained 4 bases not matched to a gene. CDR3 DNA: TGTGCCAGCAGCCAAGAATGGGCGGGGGGGACAGATACGCAGTATTTT. Translated, it gives CASSQEWAGGTDTQYF.

V usage is TRBV20-1 and J usage is TRBJ2-2; TRBD1 matches 10 bases. CDR3 size: 17 residues. In germline, CDR1 is DFQATT, CDR2 SNEGSKA (reference sequence). Trimming took 3 bases from V and 5 from J; bases not matched to a gene: 12. The chain's CDR3 is CSASGWDRGTRTGELFF. In nucleotides, the CDR3 is TGCAGTGCTAGTGGTTGGGACAGGGGAACGAGGACCGGGGAGCTGTTTTTT.

The rearrangement joins TRBV28 to TRBJ1-6; weak D call: TRBD1 (6 bases). This CDR3 is built from 14 residues. Germline assignment: CDR1 MDHEN and CDR2 SYDVKM. V lost 2 bases to trimming and J lost 7 bases, with 9 bases between them. CDR3 DNA: TGTGCCAGCAGTTTAGCAGGGGCCAATTCACCCCTCCACTTT. It is translated as CASSLAGANSPLHF.

V and J are TRBV13 and TRBJ1-2; no firm D call. The CDR3 has 15 residues. V gave up 0 bases and J gave up 7 bases, with 15 bases separating them. Germline CDR1 PRHDT, CDR2 FYEKMQ (reference sequence). CDR3 sequence reads: CASSLGAQPWTGYTF. In DNA form, the CDR3 reads TGTGCCAGCAGCTTAGGGGCACAGCCTTGGACTGGCTACACCTTC.

The chain is built from TRBV7-8 and TRBJ2-3; 12 bases match TRBD2. Looked up from germline, CDR1 is SGHVS and CDR2 is FQNEAQ. This CDR3 has 18 amino acids. Trimming cost V 0 bases and J 0 bases; bases outside gene matches: 4. DNA of the CDR3: TGTGCCAGCAGCTTAGCGATCCTAGCGGGGGGGAGCACAGATACGCAGTATTTT. This encodes CASSLAILAGGSTDTQYF.

V is TRBV5-1 and J is TRBJ2-1; no firm D call. V dropped 0 bases and J dropped 4 bases, with 8 bases sitting between them. This CDR3 is built from 14 residues. Looked up from germline, CDR1 is SGHRS and CDR2 is YFSETQ. CDR3: CASSLVESYNEQFF. The CDR3 DNA reads as TGCGCCAGCAGCTTGGTGGAGTCTTACAATGAGCAGTTCTTC.

This rearrangement joins TRBV5-1 to TRBJ2-1; 9 bases fit TRBD2. The CDR3 loop spans 16 amino acids. J lost 0 bases, V lost 4 bases, and 5 bases had no gene match. The germline CDR1 and CDR2 sequences are SGHRS and YFSETQ. Written as DNA, the CDR3 is TGCGCCAGCAGCCTTAGCGGGGGAAGCTCCTACAATGAGCAGTTCTTC. Protein product: CASSLSGGSSYNEQFF.

V gene TRBV5-1 combines with J gene TRBJ2-5; 9 nucleotides match TRBD2. Germline CDR1 reads SGHRS; CDR2 reads YFSETQ. Trimming cost V 1 base and J 4 bases; bases outside gene matches: 11. This CDR3 comprises 17 residues. CDR3 in amino acids: CASSLLRGRARRETQYF. The CDR3 DNA reads TGCGCCAGCAGCTTGCTTCGCGGGAGGGCCAGACGAGAGACCCAGTACTTC. The variable domain in full, with the rest retrieved from reference TRBV5-1 and TRBJ2-5, is KAGVTQTPRYLIKTRGQQVTLSCSPISGHRSVSWYQQTPGQGLQFLFEYFSETQRNKGNFPGRFSGRQFSNSRSEMNVSTLELGDSALYLCASSLLRGRARRETQYFGPGTRLLVL.

CDR3 in DNA: TGTGCCAGCCACGGACAGCGAAGCTCTGGAAACACCATATATTTT. Protein: CASHGQRSSGNTIYF. The rearrangement uses TRBV6-5 and TRBJ1-3, with D possibly being TRBD1 (6 bases). The V gene lost 8 bases and the J gene lost 0 bases, with 14 bases spanning the gap. Germline assignment: CDR1 MNHEY and CDR2 SVGAGI. The CDR3 totals 15 residues.

V usage is TRBV6-2 or TRBV6-3 and J usage is TRBJ2-3; TRBD1 matches at 9 bases. The length of the CDR3 is 15 residues. V shed 5 bases, J shed 5 bases, and the junction held 8 bases outside the gene matches. CDR1 and CDR2 (germline): MNHEY, SVGEGT. In DNA, the CDR3 is TGTGCCAGCAGTACTCACAGGGGGCGGGAAGATACGCAGTATTTT. Its translation is CASSTHRGREDTQYF.

The gene calls are TRBV18 and TRBJ2-3; maybe TRBD2 (6 bases). This CDR3 is 17 amino acids long. Germline CDR1 reads KGHSH; CDR2 reads LQKENI. With 2 bases removed from V and 0 bases from J, the gap between germline ends came to 15 bases. DNA of the CDR3: TGTGCCAGCTCACCATTCTGGAATAGCGGCAGCACAGATACGCAGTATTTT. This translates into CASSPFWNSGSTDTQYF.

The count of this clone is one. The chain joins TRBV28 to TRBJ1-5; D gene unclear. The V and J ends lost 4 bases and 0 bases respectively, with 13 bases between them. CDR3 length: 16 amino acids. Germline CDR1 MDHEN, CDR2 SYDVKM. In nucleotides, the CDR3 is TGTGCCAGCAGTTGGGCGGGAGCCGATAGCAATCAGCCCCAGCATTTT. It yields the protein CASSWAGADSNQPQHF.

This chain connects TRBV9 to TRBJ2-3; D is possibly TRBD1 (5 bases). CDR3 size: 15 residues. V was shortened by 3 bases and J by 1 base, with 12 bases between the two germline ends. CDR1 SGDLS and CDR2 YYNGEE come from the germline V gene. DNA for the CDR3: TGTGCCAGCAGCGAGATCATCAGGGGCACAGATACGCAGTATTTT. The encoded protein is CASSEIIRGTDTQYF.

The gene calls are TRBV5-5 and TRBJ1-3; the match to TRBD1 covers 9 bases. This CDR3 spans 16 amino acids. Trimming at V came to 2 bases and at J to 2 bases, leaving 5 bases not matched to a gene. Germline V CDR1 and CDR2: SGHKS, YYEKEE (reference sequence). The DNA of the CDR3 is TGTGCCAGCAGCTTAAGGGGGGACAGGGCTGGAAACACCATATATTTT. Amino acids: CASSLRGDRAGNTIYF.

This chain connects TRBV7-9 to TRBJ2-2; 9 bases line up with TRBD1. In germline, CDR1 is SEHNR, CDR2 FQNEAQ (reference sequence). The J segment lost 1 base and the V segment lost 1 base, leaving 1 base of the junction unmatched. This CDR3 region has 16 residues. This chain's CDR3 is CASSLEGQGNTGELFF. The CDR3 DNA follows: TGTGCCAGCAGCTTAGAGGGACAGGGGAACACCGGGGAGCTGTTTTTT.